This entry is about one T cell receptor beta chain. V lost 4 bases, J lost 3 bases, and 6 bases lay in between. The CDR3 loop spans 12 amino acids. Germline lookup yields CDR1 WSHSY and CDR2 SAAADI. Individuals drawn from approximately 22 US areas were roughly 18 to 95 years old. Participant reports of clinical history set cohort assignment. The sample is drawn from a study of blood T cell repertoires in COVID-19. Study at large: PBMCs, B-cell-depleted T cells, or T cells provided the cDNA or gDNA that made up the material.

Generated by immunoSEQ multiplex PCR, the TCRdb table keeps only in-frame clones and is missing some. Of approximately 210,000 clones listed, 85% to 90% are singletons. The chain employs TRBV10-2 and TRBJ2-5; no clear D gene. Sequencing was performed on PBMCs or T cells enriched from blood (not recorded which). The TCR sequence derives from a woman between 45 and 65 years old with acute COVID-19. The CDR3, as DNA: TGCGCCAGCAGTGTTCAGGAAGAGACCCAGTACTTC. Translating gives CASSVQEETQYF.